Listed below are T cell receptor beta chains from one sample, sequenced in a study of cytomegalovirus exposure and HLA in healthy donors. Clones were sequenced by immunoSEQ multiplex PCR, and TCRdb holds only the in-frame ones, with some missing. The sample has about 240,000 clones, about 90% seen once. Sequencing was done on a sample of PBMCs. These receptors all come from a woman between 25 and 40 years old in good health and CMV-seropositive. Both conserved end residues are part of each CDR3. Each record gives: clone size, D gene, J gene, V gene, CDR3 DNA, CDR3 protein. The D gene is left open where the match is weak. Expanded clones are given a class, and other clones once, few, many or no size at all.

abundance: -; d_gene: -; j_gene: TRBJ2-3; v_gene: TRBV5-1; CDR3nt: TGCGCCAGCAGCTTAATAGGGGAAGATACGCAGTATTTT; CDR3aa: CASSLIGEDTQYF
abundance: -; d_gene: -; j_gene: TRBJ1-1; v_gene: TRBV5-1; CDR3nt: TGCGCCAGCAGCTTGGCCTTTCCAGGGAACACTGAAGCTTTCTTT; CDR3aa: CASSLAFPGNTEAFF
abundance: -; d_gene: -; j_gene: TRBJ2-7; v_gene: TRBV6-5; CDR3nt: TGTGCCAGCAGTTACTTGCGGTCAAGCTCCTACGAGCAGTACTTC; CDR3aa: CASSYLRSSSYEQYF
abundance: -; d_gene: -; j_gene: TRBJ1-2; v_gene: TRBV11-3; CDR3nt: TGTGCCACCAGCCCCGGCGGCACTTTTTGGAACTATGGCTACACCTTC; CDR3aa: CATSPGGTFWNYGYTF
abundance: once; d_gene: -; j_gene: TRBJ1-1; v_gene: TRBV10-3; CDR3nt: TGTGCCATCAGTACAACAGGGTCGAGGACTGAAGCTTTCTTT; CDR3aa: CAISTTGSRTEAFF
abundance: -; d_gene: -; j_gene: TRBJ1-5; v_gene: TRBV10-2; CDR3nt: TGCGCCAGCAGTCCTACAGGGAACTGGGGTCAGCCCCAGCATTTT; CDR3aa: CASSPTGNWGQPQHF
abundance: -; d_gene: -; j_gene: TRBJ2-2; v_gene: TRBV19; CDR3nt: TGTGCCAGTAGTATAGGGCACGGGTATGCGAACACCGGGGAGCTGTTTTTT; CDR3aa: CASSIGHGYANTGELFF
abundance: -; d_gene: -; j_gene: TRBJ1-3; v_gene: TRBV29-1; CDR3nt: TGCAGCGTTACGGTGATAGGAAACACCATATATTTT; CDR3aa: CSVTVIGNTIYF
abundance: -; d_gene: TRBD1; j_gene: TRBJ1-4; v_gene: TRBV19; CDR3nt: TGTGCCAGTAGCCCGACTCTGACAGGGGGAGATGAAAAACTGTTTTTT; CDR3aa: CASSPTLTGGDEKLFF
abundance: -; d_gene: TRBD1; j_gene: TRBJ1-3; v_gene: TRBV28; CDR3nt: TGTGCCAGCAGTTTAGGGACAGGGCGCGCTATTGGAAACACCATATATTTT; CDR3aa: CASSLGTGRAIGNTIYF
abundance: -; d_gene: TRBD1; j_gene: TRBJ2-3; v_gene: TRBV27; CDR3nt: TGTGCCAGCAGTTTAAGCGCATTGGGACAGTTCACAGATACGCAGTATTTT; CDR3aa: CASSLSALGQFTDTQYF
abundance: -; d_gene: -; j_gene: TRBJ2-5; v_gene: TRBV5-1; CDR3nt: TGCGCCAGCAGCTGGAGGGGGCAGGGCGAGACCCAGTACTTC; CDR3aa: CASSWRGQGETQYF
abundance: -; d_gene: TRBD1; j_gene: TRBJ2-1; v_gene: TRBV18; CDR3nt: TGTGCCAGCTCGTCTGGGACAGGGAATGAGCAGTTCTTC; CDR3aa: CASSSGTGNEQFF
abundance: -; d_gene: -; j_gene: TRBJ1-1; v_gene: TRBV28; CDR3nt: TGTGCCAGCAGTTTAAGGGGTCAGAACACTGAAGCTTTCTTT; CDR3aa: CASSLRGQNTEAFF
abundance: -; d_gene: -; j_gene: TRBJ2-3; v_gene: TRBV19; CDR3nt: TGTGCCAGTAGTCCCGGTCTAGCAATCGCGCAGTATTTT; CDR3aa: CASSPGLAIAQYF
abundance: -; d_gene: TRBD1; j_gene: TRBJ2-2; v_gene: TRBV4-1; CDR3nt: TGCGCCAGCAGCCAAGGAACAGGGGGAAGCACCGGGGAGCTGTTTTTT; CDR3aa: CASSQGTGGSTGELFF
abundance: -; d_gene: -; j_gene: TRBJ1-1; v_gene: TRBV10-1; CDR3nt: TGCGCCAGCAGTGACCACAGGGAAAGTGGCACTGAAGCTTTCTTT; CDR3aa: CASSDHRESGTEAFF
abundance: -; d_gene: TRBD2; j_gene: TRBJ2-3; v_gene: TRBV9; CDR3nt: TGTGCCAGCAGCGTAGAGGCGGGGGGGGCGGGTACGCAGTATTTT; CDR3aa: CASSVEAGGAGTQYF
abundance: -; d_gene: -; j_gene: TRBJ2-1; v_gene: TRBV6-1; CDR3nt: TGTGCCAGTCGATTTTGGCACAACAGTGTCAATGAGCAGTTCTTC; CDR3aa: CASRFWHNSVNEQFF
abundance: -; d_gene: -; j_gene: TRBJ2-5; v_gene: TRBV5-8; CDR3nt: TGTGCCAGCAGCTCCGGGAGTCGTGGGGAGACCCAGTACTTC; CDR3aa: CASSSGSRGETQYF
abundance: -; d_gene: TRBD2; j_gene: TRBJ2-7; v_gene: TRBV11-2; CDR3nt: TGTGCCAGCACCTTCTTGGGTGGTAGCGGGGTGACCTACGAGCAGTACTTC; CDR3aa: CASTFLGGSGVTYEQYF
abundance: -; d_gene: -; j_gene: TRBJ2-5; v_gene: TRBV7-7; CDR3nt: TGTGCCAGCAGCCCAGGACCGGGACCGGGACATCCGCAGTACTTC; CDR3aa: CASSPGPGPGHPQYF
abundance: -; d_gene: -; j_gene: TRBJ2-7; v_gene: TRBV5-1; CDR3nt: TGCGCCAGCAGCCCAATACAGGGAGGGTCCTACGAGCAGTACTTC; CDR3aa: CASSPIQGGSYEQYF
abundance: -; d_gene: TRBD1; j_gene: TRBJ2-6; v_gene: TRBV27; CDR3nt: TGTGCCAGCAGTTTGGTGACAGGGGTTTCTGCTGGGGCCAACGTCCTGACTTTC; CDR3aa: CASSLVTGVSAGANVLTF
abundance: -; d_gene: -; j_gene: TRBJ1-2; v_gene: TRBV6-1; CDR3nt: TGTGCCAGCAGAGTAGACAGCCACTATGGCTACACCTTC; CDR3aa: CASRVDSHYGYTF
abundance: -; d_gene: -; j_gene: TRBJ1-1; v_gene: TRBV4-1; CDR3nt: TGCGCCAGCAGCCAAGATCCGGTTTTGCAGGGGAAAGCTTTCTTT; CDR3aa: CASSQDPVLQGKAFF
abundance: -; d_gene: TRBD1; j_gene: TRBJ1-5; v_gene: TRBV2; CDR3nt: TGTGCCAGCAGGGGGACAGGTACCAGCAATCAGCCCCAGCATTTT; CDR3aa: CASRGTGTSNQPQHF